This entry lists 2 T cell receptor beta chains sequenced from one sample in a study of human T cells and chemical hapten exposure. TCRdb redid the calling of the RACE reads with MiXCR, one entry per CDR3 protein. The data show roughly 130,000 distinct CDR3 sequences, around 8.2% seen once. Time point described: healthy volunteer bleed at 2 weeks. Before extraction, the whole blood was not fractionated, and total RNA was taken from it. Input material: whole blood. The receptors come from a male donor in good health. Some clones in this sample may be carry-over from other donors' samples.

This clonotype was detected many times. V is TRBV29-1 and J is TRBJ2-5; TRBD2 is a possible D gene (6 bases). V was cut by 4 bases and J by 6 bases, with 15 bases left in between. CDR3 length: 13 residues. Germline lookup yields CDR1 SQVTM and CDR2 ANQGSEA. CDR3 sequence reads: CSVGRGGTKTQYF. The CDR3 region has the DNA TGCAGCGTTGGCCGCGGAGGGACGAAGACCCAGTACTTC.

This clonotype was detected only a few times. The gene calls are TRBV29-1 and TRBJ2-5; unclear D gene. Germline CDR1 and CDR2: SQVTM and ANQGSEA. The CDR3 totals 14 residues. Trimming stripped 2 bases from V and 1 base from J, with 11 bases between. The DNA of the CDR3 is TGCAGCGTTGAAACCCCGGGCAGCCAAGAGACCCAGTACTTC. As protein: CSVETPGSQETQYF.